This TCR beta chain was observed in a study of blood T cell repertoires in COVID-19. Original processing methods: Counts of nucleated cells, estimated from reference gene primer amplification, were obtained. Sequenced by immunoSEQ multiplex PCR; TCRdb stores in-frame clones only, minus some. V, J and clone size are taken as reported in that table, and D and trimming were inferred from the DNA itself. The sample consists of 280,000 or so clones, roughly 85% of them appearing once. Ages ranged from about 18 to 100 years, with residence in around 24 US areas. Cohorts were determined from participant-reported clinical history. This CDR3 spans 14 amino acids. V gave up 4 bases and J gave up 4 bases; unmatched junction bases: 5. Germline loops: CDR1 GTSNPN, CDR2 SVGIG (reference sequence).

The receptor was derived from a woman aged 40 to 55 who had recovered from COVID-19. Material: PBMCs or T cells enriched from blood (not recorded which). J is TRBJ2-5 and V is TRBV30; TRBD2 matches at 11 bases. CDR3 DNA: TGTGCCTGGAATAGCGGGAGGGCCCTAGAGACCCAGTACTTC. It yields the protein CAWNSGRALETQYF.